The following is a TCR beta chain sequence with its context. This clone was counted between two and nine times. No cognate antigen has been identified for it. Per-base quality was not reported, and no clone a single base away is much larger than it. The CDR3 has 15 amino acids, counting the end cysteine and phenylalanine. CDR3 DNA only is kept here, 45 bases in frame from base 1. A distance of 11 bases separates the germline ends of V and J, which lose 3 bases and 2 bases respectively. The germline V gene (reference sequence) gives CDR1 as LNHDA and CDR2 as SQIVND. The entry originates in a study of blood T cell repertoires in COVID-19 (dated by TCRdb to about 2020). About the investigation overall: Samples covering the acute and convalescent phases of COVID-19 were provided by collaborators in the United States, Italy and Spain. The prospective study material was composed of cDNA or gDNA derived from T cells, B-cell-depleted T cells, or PBMCs. Deeply sampled blood TCRbeta repertoires from subjects exposed to, actively infected with, or recovered from COVID-19 were included in the dataset. The repertoires were made available in a free public database intended to serve as a resource for research on the immune response to SARS-CoV-2. The samples were drawn from the first 160 participants of the ongoing ImmuneRACE study and from over a thousand subjects provided by 6 global collaborators. Sample metadata almost always included a de-identified subject ID, COVID-19 status, age in years and sex. Where available, HLA class I and class II types were obtained from metadata supplied by the sample provider rather than from assay-based typing. What the study reported, not specific to this receptor: The amount of clinical and demographic metadata varied by source and participant and was provided uncurated.

The immunoSEQ Assay, a bias-controlled multiplex PCR, was used to amplify TCRbeta CDR3 regions from genomic DNA. The original methods were these. The number of nucleated cells in each sample was estimated from the amplification of reference gene primers within the assay. Sequence reads were collapsed and filtered to measure the absolute abundance of every unique TCRbeta CDR3 rearrangement. Productive Simpson clonality was computed per sample as the square root of Simpson's diversity index over productive rearrangements. TCRdb limited this immuneACCESS table to in-frame rearrangements with V and J called. A share of clones is missing; checked studies link under half to unresolved V genes, and the rest is unexplained. The D gene and trimming were derived from the DNA, and the V and J assignments and clone size from that table. This sample comprises 250,000 or so clones, approximately 84% of them detected only once. The top ten clones comprise over 1.5% of the sample.

Participants in the prospective study were aged about 18 to 95 years, lived in under 30 United States geographic areas, and enrolled through a virtual design. In the prospective study, participants were assigned to cohorts based on the clinical history participants reported in a screening survey and a study questionnaire. For ImmuneRACE Cohort 3, a participant was defined as recovered based on two consecutive negative NP/OP PCR tests, clearance by a healthcare professional, or resolution of symptoms. In the prospective study, mobile phlebotomists collected whole blood, serum and a nasopharyngeal or oropharyngeal swab from each participant. Over a roughly two-month period, participants in the prospective study had the option of providing additional blood draws and questionnaires. Before DNA extraction, prospective study blood samples were shipped either frozen or at room temperature.

The rearrangement combines TRBV19 with TRBJ1-5; the best D guess is TRBD1, with 6 bases matching. This TCR was recovered from a middle-aged man who had recovered from COVID-19. The sample was PBMCs or T cells enriched from blood (not recorded which). The CDR3 sequence is CASSIEGVGNQPQHF. In nucleotides, the sequence is TGTGCCAGTAGTATTGAGGGGGTAGGCAATCAGCCCCAGCATTTT.